This T cell receptor (beta chain) came from a study of blood T cell repertoires in COVID-19. In the authors' methods: Amplifying reference gene primers gave estimates of nucleated cell counts. The repertoire was sequenced with immunoSEQ multiplex PCR; TCRdb's copy has only in-frame clones and lacks some. V, J and clone size were drawn from that table, and D and trimming were deduced from the DNA. Among around 100,000 clones listed, 85% to 90% were seen once. CDR1 and CDR2 (germline): SGHRS, YFSETQ. Unmatched junction bases numbered 5, after V lost 4 bases and J lost 1 base. This CDR3 region has 14 residues.

This chain uses TRBV5-1 with TRBJ2-7, with TRBD1 identical over 7 bases. The sequenced material came from peripheral blood. The TCR sequence derives from a man aged 45-65 years with acute or convalescent COVID-19. In DNA, the CDR3 is TGCGCCAGCAGCGCCCGGGACAGTTCCTACGAGCAGTACTTC. Residues: CASSARDSSYEQYF.